One sample yielded the 10 T cell receptor beta chains listed below, sequenced in a study of technical replicates of blood from several donors. Only in-frame clones appear in the TCRdb table, and some are missing; sequencing was by immunoSEQ multiplex PCR. The sample has roughly 80,000 clones, around 94% seen once; the top ten hold 0.38%. Sequenced: T cells isolated from PBMCs. These receptor sequences come from a human donor in good health.

This sequence joins TRBV5-6 and TRBJ1-2, with D perhaps matching TRBD1 (5 bases). The germline V gene encodes CDR1 SGHDT and CDR2 YYEEEE. V lost 1 base and J 0 bases, leaving 7 bases between the germline ends. CDR3 length: 14 amino acids. The CDR3, as DNA: TGTGCCAGCAGCTTGCACAGGTCTAACTATGGCTACACCTTC. It is translated as CASSLHRSNYGYTF.

The chain has TRBV7-2 and TRBJ1-4; 8 bases are shared with TRBD1. This CDR3 spans 15 amino acids. With 4 bases clipped from V and 7 bases from J, the junction kept 8 bases outside the gene matches. Germline CDR1 reads SGHTA; CDR2 reads FQGNSA. CDR3 residues: CASSSAGTGTEKLFF. The CDR3 DNA sequence: TGTGCCAGCAGCTCCGCGGGGACAGGCACTGAAAAACTGTTTTTT.

The sample holds one count of this clone. This chain links TRBV4-1 with TRBJ2-7, with 12 bases that match TRBD2. Germline-derived CDR1 and CDR2 are MGHRA and YSYEKL. V shed 4 bases and J 2 bases; nucleotides not matched to a gene: 18. This CDR3 is 20 amino acids long. This CDR3 reads CASSLTYSTSGRPFTYEQYF. CDR3 coding DNA: TGCGCCAGCAGCCTTACATACTCCACTAGCGGGAGGCCCTTTACCTACGAGCAGTACTTC.

This chain uses TRBV9 with TRBJ2-5; TRBD2 matches 7 bases. V dropped 5 bases and J dropped 5; count of bases not matched to a gene: 6. Germline values: CDR1 SGDLS, CDR2 YYNGEE. The CDR3 runs to 13 residues. For the CDR3, the DNA is TGTGCCAGCAGAGCGGCGGGAGTCGAGACCCAGTACTTC. This codes for CASRAAGVETQYF.

The genes are TRBV11-2 and TRBJ2-7; 7 bases line up with TRBD2. The CDR3 is 15 amino acids. Trimming removed 1 base from V and 4 bases from J; junction bases left unmatched: 7. Germline CDR1 reads SGHAT; CDR2 reads FQNNGV. The CDR3 DNA is TGTGCCAGCAGCTTAGGGGGCGGGAGTGGTTACGAGCAGTACTTC. Its protein product is CASSLGGGSGYEQYF.

V usage is TRBV9 and J usage is TRBJ2-1, with 7 bases matching TRBD2. Germline CDR1 and CDR2: SGDLS and YYNGEE. The CDR3 spans 14 residues. V shed 4 bases and J 4 bases; nucleotides not matched to a gene: 5. DNA for the CDR3: TGTGCCAGCAGCCCCTGGGGGGGGTACAATGAGCAGTTCTTC. Protein sequence: CASSPWGGYNEQFF.

The chain joins TRBV5-1 to TRBJ2-1; 7 bases map to TRBD2. Germline lookup yields CDR1 SGHRS and CDR2 YFSETQ. V was pared by 0 bases and J by 1 base, with 7 bases of the junction left unmatched. The CDR3 runs 17 residues. Here the CDR3 DNA reads TGCGCCAGCAGCTTGGCCCCTGGGGGAGGGTCCTACAATGAGCAGTTCTTC. Translating gives CASSLAPGGGSYNEQFF. The entire variable domain, with the rest obtained from reference TRBV5-1 and TRBJ2-1, is as follows: KAGVTQTPRYLIKTRGQQVTLSCSPISGHRSVSWYQQTPGQGLQFLFEYFSETQRNKGNFPGRFSGRQFSNSRSEMNVSTLELGDSALYLCASSLAPGGGSYNEQFFGPGTRLTVL.

The chain combines TRBV5-1 with TRBJ2-3, with 7 positions matching TRBD1. The CDR3 is made up of 14 amino acids. CDR1 is SGHRS, CDR2 YFSETQ, per germline. J lost 3 bases, V lost 4 bases, and 5 bases had no gene match. The CDR3 DNA sequence: TGCGCCAGCAGCCCCGCGACAGGGACAGATACGCAGTATTTT. Translating gives CASSPATGTDTQYF.

The V and J genes are TRBV27 and TRBJ1-5, with D perhaps matching TRBD1 (6 bases). From germline, CDR1 is MNHEY and CDR2 SMNVEV (reference sequence). Trimming removed 6 bases at V and 7 bases at J, with 19 bases between. The length of the CDR3 is 15 residues. Here the CDR3 DNA reads TGTGCCAGCAGCCCCTTCTGGGAGGGGGGACAGCCCCAGCATTTT. Translating gives CASSPFWEGGQPQHF.

The chain recombines TRBV7-9 with TRBJ2-3; D gene unclear. The V gene's germline CDR1 is SEHNR and CDR2 FQNEAQ (reference sequence). This CDR3 comprises 11 residues. V was clipped by 8 bases and J by 6 bases, with 9 bases between them. CDR3 sequence: CASSYEDTQYF. The DNA of the CDR3 is TGTGCCAGCTCCTACGAGGATACGCAGTATTTT.